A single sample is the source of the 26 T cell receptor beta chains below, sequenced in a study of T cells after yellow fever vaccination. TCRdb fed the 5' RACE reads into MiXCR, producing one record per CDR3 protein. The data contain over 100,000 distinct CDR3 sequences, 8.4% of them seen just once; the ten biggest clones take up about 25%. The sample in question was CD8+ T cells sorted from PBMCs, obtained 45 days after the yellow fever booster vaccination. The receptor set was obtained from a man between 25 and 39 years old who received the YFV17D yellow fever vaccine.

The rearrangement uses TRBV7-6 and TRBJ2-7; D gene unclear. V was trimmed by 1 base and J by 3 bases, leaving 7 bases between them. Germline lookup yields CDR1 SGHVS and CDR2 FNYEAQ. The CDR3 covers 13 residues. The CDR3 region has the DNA TGTGCCAGCAGCTTAGGGGCTATCTACGAGCAGTACTTC. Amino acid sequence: CASSLGAIYEQYF.

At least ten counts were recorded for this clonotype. CDR3 bases: TGTGCCAGCAGCCCTTTAGCGGGTGACCAAGAGACCCAGTACTTC. Translating it yields CASSPLAGDQETQYF. The rearrangement uses TRBV7-9 and TRBJ2-5, with TRBD2 matching over 7 bases. Germline loops: CDR1 SEHNR, CDR2 FQNEAQ (reference sequence). J was trimmed by 0 bases and V by 5 bases; bases with no gene match: 6. The CDR3 runs to 15 residues.

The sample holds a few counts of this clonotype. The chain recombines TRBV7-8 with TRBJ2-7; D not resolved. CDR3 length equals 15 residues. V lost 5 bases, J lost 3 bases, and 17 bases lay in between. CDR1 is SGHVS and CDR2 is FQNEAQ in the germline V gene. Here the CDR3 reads CASSLGQGGGYEQYF. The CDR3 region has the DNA TGTGCCAGCAGCCTTGGCCAAGGCGGCGGCTACGAGCAGTACTTC. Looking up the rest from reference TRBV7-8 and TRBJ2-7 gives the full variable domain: GAGVSQSPRYKVAKRGQDVALRCDPISGHVSLFWYQQALGQGPEFLTYFQNEAQLDKSGLPSDRFFAERPEGSVSTLKIQRTQQEDSAVYLCASSLGQGGGYEQYFGPGTRLTVT.

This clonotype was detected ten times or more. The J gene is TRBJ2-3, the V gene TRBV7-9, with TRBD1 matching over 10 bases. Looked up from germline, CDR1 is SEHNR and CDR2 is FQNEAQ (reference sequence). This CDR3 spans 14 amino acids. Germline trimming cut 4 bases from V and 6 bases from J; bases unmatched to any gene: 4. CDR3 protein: CASSSGQGEDTQYF. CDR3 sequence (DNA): TGTGCCAGCAGCTCCGGACAGGGGGAGGATACGCAGTATTTT.

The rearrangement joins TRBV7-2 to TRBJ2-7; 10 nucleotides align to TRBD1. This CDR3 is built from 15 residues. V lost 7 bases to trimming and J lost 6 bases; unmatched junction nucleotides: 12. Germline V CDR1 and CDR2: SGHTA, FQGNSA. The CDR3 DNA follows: TGTGCCAGCATCAATCCGGGACAGGGGTCGGGCGAGCAGTACTTC. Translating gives CASINPGQGSGEQYF.

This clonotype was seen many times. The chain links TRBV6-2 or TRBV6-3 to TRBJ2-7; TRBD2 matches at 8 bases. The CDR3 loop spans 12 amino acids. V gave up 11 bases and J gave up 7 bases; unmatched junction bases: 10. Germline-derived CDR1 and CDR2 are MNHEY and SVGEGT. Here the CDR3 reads CAGGTSGQEQYF. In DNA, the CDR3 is TGTGCCGGCGGGACTAGTGGTCAGGAGCAGTACTTC.

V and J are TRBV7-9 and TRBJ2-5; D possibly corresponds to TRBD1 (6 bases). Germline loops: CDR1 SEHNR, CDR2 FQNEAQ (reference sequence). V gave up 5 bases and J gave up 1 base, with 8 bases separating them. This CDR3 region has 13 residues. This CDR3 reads CASSTGFQETQYF. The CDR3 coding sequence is TGTGCCAGCAGCACAGGGTTCCAAGAGACCCAGTACTTC.

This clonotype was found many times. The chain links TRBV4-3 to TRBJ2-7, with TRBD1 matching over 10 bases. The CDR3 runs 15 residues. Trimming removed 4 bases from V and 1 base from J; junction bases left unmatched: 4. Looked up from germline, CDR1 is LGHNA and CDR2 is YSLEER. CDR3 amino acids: CASSPGQGGSYEQYF. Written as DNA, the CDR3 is TGCGCCAGCAGCCCCGGACAGGGGGGATCCTACGAGCAGTACTTC.

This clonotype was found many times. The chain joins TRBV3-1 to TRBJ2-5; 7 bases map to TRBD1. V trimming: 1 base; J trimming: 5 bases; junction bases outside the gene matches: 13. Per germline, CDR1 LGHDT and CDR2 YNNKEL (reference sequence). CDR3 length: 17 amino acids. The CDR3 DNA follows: TGTGCCAGCAGCCAAGGGGTCGTAGGGGGCGGCTCGGAGACCCAGTACTTC. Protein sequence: CASSQGVVGGGSETQYF.

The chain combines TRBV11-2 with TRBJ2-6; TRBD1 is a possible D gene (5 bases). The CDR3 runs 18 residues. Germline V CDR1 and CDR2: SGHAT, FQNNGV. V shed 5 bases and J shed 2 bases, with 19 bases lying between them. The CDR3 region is CASSPRRTIRAGANVLTF. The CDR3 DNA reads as TGTGCCAGCAGCCCGCGCAGAACCATCAGGGCTGGGGCCAACGTCCTGACTTTC. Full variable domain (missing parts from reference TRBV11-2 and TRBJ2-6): EAGVAQSPRYKIIEKRQSVAFWCNPISGHATLYWYQQILGQGPKLLIQFQNNGVVDDSQLPKDRFSAERLKGVDSTLKIQPAKLEDSAVYLCASSPRRTIRAGANVLTFGAGSRLTVL.

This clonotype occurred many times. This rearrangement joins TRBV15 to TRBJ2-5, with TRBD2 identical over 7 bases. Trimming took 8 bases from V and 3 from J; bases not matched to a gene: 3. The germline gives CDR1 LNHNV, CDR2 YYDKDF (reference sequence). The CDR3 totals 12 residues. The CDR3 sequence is CATQRDEETQYF. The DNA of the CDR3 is TGTGCCACCCAGCGGGATGAAGAGACCCAGTACTTC.

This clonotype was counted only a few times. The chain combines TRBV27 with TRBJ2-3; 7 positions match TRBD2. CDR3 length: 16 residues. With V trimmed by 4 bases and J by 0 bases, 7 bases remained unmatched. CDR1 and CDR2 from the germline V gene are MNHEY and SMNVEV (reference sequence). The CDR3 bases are TGTGCCAGCAGTTCCCTAGCGGTAGGGAGCACAGATACGCAGTATTTT. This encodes CASSSLAVGSTDTQYF.

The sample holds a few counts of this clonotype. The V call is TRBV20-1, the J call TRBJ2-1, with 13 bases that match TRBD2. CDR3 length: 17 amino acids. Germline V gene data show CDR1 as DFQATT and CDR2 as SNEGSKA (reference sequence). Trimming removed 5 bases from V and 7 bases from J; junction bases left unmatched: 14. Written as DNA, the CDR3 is TGCAGTGCTTCCACTAAGACTAGCGGGAGGTGGCTGAATGAGCAGTTCTTC. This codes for CSASTKTSGRWLNEQFF.

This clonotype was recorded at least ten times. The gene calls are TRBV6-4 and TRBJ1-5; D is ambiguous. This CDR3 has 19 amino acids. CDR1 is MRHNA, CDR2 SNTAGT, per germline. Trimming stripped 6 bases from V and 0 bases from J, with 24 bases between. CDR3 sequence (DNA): TGTGCCAGCAGCCCTAGACAAGGCCAAGTGTCTTATAGCAATCAGCCCCAGCATTTT. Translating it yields CASSPRQGQVSYSNQPQHF.

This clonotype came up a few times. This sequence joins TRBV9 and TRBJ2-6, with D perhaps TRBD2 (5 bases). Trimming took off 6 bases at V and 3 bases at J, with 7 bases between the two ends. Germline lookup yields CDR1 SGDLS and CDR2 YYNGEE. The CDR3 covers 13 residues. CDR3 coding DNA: TGTGCCAGCACCCGGGGTGGGGCCAACGTCCTGACTTTC. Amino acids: CASTRGGANVLTF.

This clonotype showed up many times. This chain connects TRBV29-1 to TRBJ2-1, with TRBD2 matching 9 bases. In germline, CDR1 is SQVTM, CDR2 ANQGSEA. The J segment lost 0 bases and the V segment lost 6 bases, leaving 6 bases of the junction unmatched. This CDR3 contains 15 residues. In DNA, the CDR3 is TGCAGCGTCGATCCTAGCGGGAACTCCTACAATGAGCAGTTCTTC. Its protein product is CSVDPSGNSYNEQFF.

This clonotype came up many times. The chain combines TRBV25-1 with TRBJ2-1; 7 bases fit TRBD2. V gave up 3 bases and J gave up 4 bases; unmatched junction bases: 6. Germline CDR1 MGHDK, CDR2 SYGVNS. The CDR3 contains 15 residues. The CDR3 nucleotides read TGTGCCAGCAGTGATGAGGGAGCGGGGTACAATGAGCAGTTCTTC. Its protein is CASSDEGAGYNEQFF.

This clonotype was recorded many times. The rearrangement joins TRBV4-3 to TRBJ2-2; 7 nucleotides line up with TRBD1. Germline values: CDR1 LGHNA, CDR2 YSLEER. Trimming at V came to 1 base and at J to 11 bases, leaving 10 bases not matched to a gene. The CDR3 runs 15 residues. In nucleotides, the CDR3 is TGCGCCAGCAGCCAAGTTATGAGACAGGGTTCTGAGCTGTTTTTT. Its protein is CASSQVMRQGSELFF.

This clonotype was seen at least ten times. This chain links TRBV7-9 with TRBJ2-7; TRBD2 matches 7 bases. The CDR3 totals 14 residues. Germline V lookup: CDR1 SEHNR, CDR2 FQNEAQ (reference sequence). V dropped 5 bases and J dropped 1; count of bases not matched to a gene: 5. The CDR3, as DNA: TGTGCCAGCAGCCCCCCACTAGCGTCCTACGAGCAGTACTTC. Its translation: CASSPPLASYEQYF.

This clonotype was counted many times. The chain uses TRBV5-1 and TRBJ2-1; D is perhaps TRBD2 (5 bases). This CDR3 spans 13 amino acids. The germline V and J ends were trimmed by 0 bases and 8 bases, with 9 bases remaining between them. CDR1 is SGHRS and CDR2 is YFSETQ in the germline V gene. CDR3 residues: CASSLELVYEQFF. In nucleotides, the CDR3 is TGCGCCAGCAGCTTGGAACTAGTCTATGAGCAGTTCTTC.

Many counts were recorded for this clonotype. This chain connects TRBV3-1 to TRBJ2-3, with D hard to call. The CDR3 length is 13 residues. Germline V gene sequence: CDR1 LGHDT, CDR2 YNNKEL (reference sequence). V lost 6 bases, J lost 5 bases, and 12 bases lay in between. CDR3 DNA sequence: TGTGCCAGCAGTCCAAGCTGGGAAGATACGCAGTATTTT. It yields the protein CASSPSWEDTQYF.

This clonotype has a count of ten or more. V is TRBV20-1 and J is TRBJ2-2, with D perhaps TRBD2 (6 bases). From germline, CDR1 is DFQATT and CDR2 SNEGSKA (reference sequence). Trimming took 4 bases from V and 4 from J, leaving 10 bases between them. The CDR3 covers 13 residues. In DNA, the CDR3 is TGCAGTGCTACGGGGGACCTCACCGGGGAGCTGTTTTTT. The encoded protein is CSATGDLTGELFF.

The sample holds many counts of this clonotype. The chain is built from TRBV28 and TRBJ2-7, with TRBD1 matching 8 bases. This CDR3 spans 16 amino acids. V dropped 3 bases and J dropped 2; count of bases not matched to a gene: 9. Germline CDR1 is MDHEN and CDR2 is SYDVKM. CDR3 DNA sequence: TGTGCCAGCAGTTTCGGTGGGACAGGTGAGACCTACGAGCAGTACTTC. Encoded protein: CASSFGGTGETYEQYF.

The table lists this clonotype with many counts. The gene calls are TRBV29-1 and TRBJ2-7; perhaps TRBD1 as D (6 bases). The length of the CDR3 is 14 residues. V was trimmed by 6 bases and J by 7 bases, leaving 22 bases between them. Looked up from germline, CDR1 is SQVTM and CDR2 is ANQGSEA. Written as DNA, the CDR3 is TGCAGCGTCGCCTCGTCGGTGGGGGCAGGGGAGCAGTACTTC. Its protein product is CSVASSVGAGEQYF.

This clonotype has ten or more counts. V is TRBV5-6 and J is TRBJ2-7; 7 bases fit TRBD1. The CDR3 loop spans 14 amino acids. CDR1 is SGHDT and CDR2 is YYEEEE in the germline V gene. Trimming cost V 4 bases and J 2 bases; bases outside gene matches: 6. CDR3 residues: CASSVGDSPYEQYF. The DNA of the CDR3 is TGTGCCAGCAGCGTGGGGGACAGCCCCTACGAGCAGTACTTC.

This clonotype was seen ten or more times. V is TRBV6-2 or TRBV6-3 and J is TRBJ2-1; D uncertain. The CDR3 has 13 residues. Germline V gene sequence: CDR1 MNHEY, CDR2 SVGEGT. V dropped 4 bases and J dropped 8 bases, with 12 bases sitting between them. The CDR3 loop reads CASSFVLGDEQFF. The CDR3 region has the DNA TGTGCCAGCAGTTTTGTTCTGGGTGATGAGCAGTTCTTC.